These 22 T cell receptor beta chains share one sample of origin, sequenced in a study of spatial heterogeneity in lung cancer. TCRdb called the 5' RACE reads again in MiXCR, with one record for every CDR3 protein. This sample has approximately 1,300 distinct CDR3 sequences; approximately 4.9% occur once, and the top ten carry roughly 11%. Whole-study results and caveats: Expanded alpha and beta TCR counts within tumors tracked tumor mutation counts.

This sample's time point: sample taken at primary tumor resection. Their recognized antigens are unknown. Sequenced material: lung tumor tissue, taken at surgery. These receptors were obtained from a male donor with early-stage non-small cell lung cancer.

By sample share, this clonotype is medium-sized. This rearrangement joins TRBV20-1 to TRBJ2-7; 10 bases align to TRBD1. The CDR3 length is 13 residues. Germline lookup yields CDR1 DFQATT and CDR2 SNEGSKA (reference sequence). The trim removed 5 bases at V and 4 bases at J, leaving 5 bases unmatched. Here the CDR3 reads CSASRDRGYEQYF. The CDR3 nucleotides are TGCAGTGCTTCTCGGGACAGGGGATACGAGCAGTACTTC.

The table lists this clonotype with a count of one. This may be a read error: a much more frequent sequence differs by one nucleotide. The chain links TRBV18 to TRBJ1-2; no clear D gene. Germline loops: CDR1 KGHSH, CDR2 LQKENI. This CDR3 has 14 residues. The CDR3 loop reads CASLPSGKYYGYTF. In DNA, the CDR3 is TGTGCCAGCTTACCATCTGGGAAGTACTATGGCTACACCTTC.

This clonotype occurred a few times. The chain couples TRBV29-1 to TRBJ2-1; TRBD2 aligns across 12 bases. This CDR3 is 17 amino acids long. Germline assignment: CDR1 SQVTM and CDR2 ANQGSEA. V lost 0 bases and J lost 0; bases outside the gene matches: 3. The CDR3 is CSVEDTGLAGSYNEQFF. The DNA of the CDR3 is TGCAGCGTTGAAGATACGGGACTAGCGGGCTCCTACAATGAGCAGTTCTTC.

About this clonotype: One base away lies a much larger clone, so this may be a sequencing read error. The rearrangement links TRBV24-1 to TRBJ1-1, with no clear D. CDR1 KGHDR and CDR2 SFDVKD come from the germline V gene. There are 13 residues in the CDR3. CDR3 protein: CTTSATGNTEAFF. In DNA form, the CDR3 reads TGTACCACCAGTGCGACGGGAAACACTGAAGCTTTCTTT.

This clonotype ranks as medium-sized. The rearrangement joins TRBV12-3 or TRBV12-4 to TRBJ2-7, with D unclear. This CDR3 spans 13 amino acids. Trimming left V 4 bases short and J 4 bases short, with 11 bases between. The CDR3 loop reads CASSSLPRYEQYF. CDR3 DNA sequence: TGTGCCAGCAGTTCCCTCCCAAGGTACGAGCAGTACTTC.

This clonotype was observed a handful of times. The chain has TRBV15 and TRBJ2-1; 8 bases fit TRBD2. Germline V gene data show CDR1 as LNHNV and CDR2 as YYDKDF (reference sequence). This CDR3 contains 21 residues. Losses at the gene ends were 0 bases for V and 0 bases for J; bases not matched to a gene: 16. DNA for the CDR3: TGTGCCACCAGCAGAGATCTTCCGGGAGGGCCCAGTCGGAGCTCCTACAATGAGCAGTTCTTC. This codes for CATSRDLPGGPSRSSYNEQFF.

This clonotype appeared a few times. The rearrangement joins TRBV20-1 to TRBJ2-7, with 11 positions matching TRBD1. This CDR3 region has 14 residues. Germline lookup yields CDR1 DFQATT and CDR2 SNEGSKA (reference sequence). Trimming took 5 bases from V and 3 from J; bases not matched to a gene: 6. As DNA, the CDR3 is TGCAGTGCTGCCGGGGACAGGGGGAGCTACGAGCAGTACTTC. Encoded protein: CSAAGDRGSYEQYF.

By sample fraction, this clonotype is medium-sized. This sequence joins TRBV5-4 and TRBJ2-5; D is unclear. V dropped 0 bases and J dropped 4 bases, with 10 bases sitting between them. Germline lookup yields CDR1 SGHNT and CDR2 YYREEE (reference sequence). This CDR3 has 14 amino acids. The CDR3 sequence: CASSLARTSETQYF. The CDR3 region has the DNA TGTGCCAGCAGCTTGGCCAGGACCTCAGAGACCCAGTACTTC.

This clonotype qualifies as medium-sized (0.01 to 0.1%). The rearrangement links TRBV20-1 to TRBJ2-3; no clear D gene. The CDR3 runs 11 residues. The V gene lost 2 bases and the J gene lost 5 bases, with 5 bases spanning the gap. Germline V gene lookup returns CDR1 DFQATT and CDR2 SNEGSKA (reference sequence). CDR3 residues: CSARMGDTQYF. The CDR3, as DNA: TGCAGTGCTAGAATGGGAGATACGCAGTATTTT.

In its sample, this clonotype is medium-sized. The rearrangement joins TRBV4-1 to TRBJ1-1; no clear D gene. V was pared by 4 bases and J by 3 bases, with 12 bases between. Per the germline V gene, CDR1 is MGHRA and CDR2 is YSYEKL. The length of the CDR3 is 14 residues. CDR3 in DNA: TGCGCCAGCAGCCCCCAAATTGGGGACACTGAAGCTTTCTTT. It specifies CASSPQIGDTEAFF.

By proportion, this clonotype is medium-sized. The DNA for the CDR3 is TGTGCCAGCAGCCCCCTTTCAACCCCCTACGAGCAGTACTTC. Its translation: CASSPLSTPYEQYF. The chain carries TRBV11-2 and TRBJ2-7; no firm D call. This CDR3 spans 14 amino acids. Trimming stripped 5 bases from V and 2 bases from J, with 13 bases between. Germline V lookup: CDR1 SGHAT, CDR2 FQNNGV.

Judged by abundance, this clonotype is medium-sized. The CDR3, as DNA: TGCAGTGCTAGTCGGACAGGGGACAGCTATGGCTACACCTTC. Its protein is CSASRTGDSYGYTF. The rearrangement joins TRBV20-1 to TRBJ1-2; 9 bases line up with TRBD1. The CDR3 is made up of 14 amino acids. The ends lost 3 bases at V and 4 bases at J; junction bases unmatched: 6. The germline CDR1 and CDR2 sequences are DFQATT and SNEGSKA (reference sequence).

This clonotype is medium-sized within its sample. This chain connects TRBV10-3 to TRBJ1-6, with unresolved D. Between the trimmed V and J ends, which lost 0 bases and 14 bases, there was a span of 8 bases. CDR1 and CDR2 (germline): ENHRY, SYGVKD. This CDR3 has 12 residues. Here the CDR3 DNA reads TGTGCCATCAGTGAGTCCATCTCCACCCTCCACTTT. This translates into CAISESISTLHF.

This clonotype counts as large (0.1 to 1%). The V gene is TRBV20-1, the J gene TRBJ2-7, with 10 nucleotides matching TRBD2. Germline V lookup: CDR1 DFQATT, CDR2 SNEGSKA (reference sequence). The ends lost 0 bases at V and 3 bases at J; junction bases unmatched: 2. The CDR3 loop spans 14 amino acids. CDR3 in DNA: TGCAGTGCTAGAGACGCTAGCGGGAGCTACGAGCAGTACTTC. Translated, it gives CSARDASGSYEQYF.

This clonotype is medium-sized by share. The genes are TRBV27 and TRBJ1-5; no clear D gene. CDR1 and CDR2 from the germline V gene are MNHEY and SMNVEV (reference sequence). V gave up 2 bases and J gave up 10 bases, with 15 bases separating them. The CDR3 covers 14 residues. The CDR3 reads CASSLRADGTPQHF. CDR3 DNA sequence: TGTGCCAGCAGTTTAAGAGCCGACGGCACACCCCAGCATTTT.

This clonotype is judged medium-sized. This sequence joins TRBV29-1 and TRBJ2-1, with 7 bases lining up with TRBD1. The V and J ends lost 1 base and 4 bases, in that order; junction bases with no gene match: 10. The CDR3 consists of 16 residues. Germline lookup yields CDR1 SQVTM and CDR2 ANQGSEA. For the CDR3, the DNA is TGCAGCGTTGAAGGGAAGACAGGGCCTTTATACAATGAGCAGTTCTTC. This gives the protein CSVEGKTGPLYNEQFF.

In this sample, this clonotype is large. V usage is TRBV12-3 or TRBV12-4 and J usage is TRBJ2-7; D remains ambiguous. The CDR3 is made up of 12 amino acids. Trimming pared 8 bases from V and 5 bases from J, leaving 13 bases between. The CDR3 DNA follows: TGTGCCAGCCGAGCGCTCGAGAACGAGCAGTACTTC. Its protein is CASRALENEQYF.

By share of the sample, this clonotype is medium-sized. The CDR3: CSARGLTQTYEQYF. The CDR3 region has the DNA TGCAGTGCTAGGGGACTAACCCAAACCTACGAGCAGTACTTC. The chain employs TRBV20-1 and TRBJ2-7, with TRBD2 matching over 7 bases. Germline lookup yields CDR1 DFQATT and CDR2 SNEGSKA (reference sequence). The trim removed 3 bases at V and 2 bases at J, leaving 7 bases unmatched. The CDR3 is 14 residues long.

This clonotype is labeled as medium-sized. The V call is TRBV28, the J call TRBJ2-1; 7 bases are shared with TRBD1. Germline V lookup: CDR1 MDHEN, CDR2 SYDVKM. The length of the CDR3 is 14 residues. Losses at the gene ends were 4 bases for V and 12 bases for J; bases not matched to a gene: 12. The CDR3 region has the DNA TGTGCCAGCAGTTGGGCAAACAGGGGCCGATGGCAGTTCTTC. Its protein is CASSWANRGRWQFF.

This clonotype is medium-sized in the sample. The rearrangement links TRBV10-2 to TRBJ1-5; D uncertain. Germline V gives CDR1 WSHSY, CDR2 SAAADI. The CDR3 has 14 amino acids. Trimming removed 6 bases at V and 4 bases at J, with 13 bases between. The chain's CDR3 is CASSKPGSNQPQHF. The CDR3 coding sequence is TGCGCCAGCAGCAAACCCGGGTCTAATCAGCCCCAGCATTTT.

By share, this clonotype counts as large. The chain joins TRBV11-2 to TRBJ1-2, with 9 bases fitting TRBD1. J gave up 3 bases and V 6 bases, and 5 bases lay outside the gene matches. The CDR3 is 14 amino acids. Per germline, CDR1 SGHAT and CDR2 FQNNGV. The CDR3 is CASRGTGRDYGYTF. CDR3 DNA: TGTGCCAGCAGAGGGACAGGGAGGGACTATGGCTACACCTTC.

This clonotype qualifies as large. V is TRBV18 and J is TRBJ2-1; either TRBD1 or TRBD2 may fit D (5 bases each). The CDR3 runs to 15 residues. Deletions cut 3 bases from V and 2 bases from J, with 11 bases between. Germline loops: CDR1 KGHSH, CDR2 LQKENI. CDR3 DNA sequence: TGTGCCAGCTCACCTGAGGGGCTGGCCTACAATGAGCAGTTCTTC. It is translated as CASSPEGLAYNEQFF. The full variable domain, completed using reference TRBV18 and TRBJ2-1, is NAGVMQNPRHLVRRRGQEARLRCSPMKGHSHVYWYRQLPEEGLKFMVYLQKENIIDESGMPKERFSAEFPKEGPSILRIQQVVRGDSAAYFCASSPEGLAYNEQFFGPGTRLTVL.